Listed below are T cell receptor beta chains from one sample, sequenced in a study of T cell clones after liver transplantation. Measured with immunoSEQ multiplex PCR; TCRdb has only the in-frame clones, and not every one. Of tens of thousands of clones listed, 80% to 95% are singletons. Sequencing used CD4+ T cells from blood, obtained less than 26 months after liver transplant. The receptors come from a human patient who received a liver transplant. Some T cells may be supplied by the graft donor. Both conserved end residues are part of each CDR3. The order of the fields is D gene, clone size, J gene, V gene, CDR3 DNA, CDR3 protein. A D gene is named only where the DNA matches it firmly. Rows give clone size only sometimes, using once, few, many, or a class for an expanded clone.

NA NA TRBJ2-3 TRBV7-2 TGTGCCAGCAGCTTATCAGGGGGGACTAGAAGAGATACGCAGTATTTT CASSLSGGTRRDTQYF
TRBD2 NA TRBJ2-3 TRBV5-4 TGTGCCAGCAGCTTTCTAGCGGGAGGGGTGGCAGATACGCAGTATTTT CASSFLAGGVADTQYF
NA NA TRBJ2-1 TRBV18 TGTGCCAGCTCACCACCATTGGCCATTCGCAATGAGCAGTTCTTC CASSPPLAIRNEQFF
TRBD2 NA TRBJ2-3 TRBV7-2 TGTGCCAGCAGTCCTCCCGGGACTAGCGGGAGAGATACGCAGTATTTT CASSPPGTSGRDTQYF
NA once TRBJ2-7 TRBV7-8 TGTGCCAGCAGCCCGGGCCCCTTACCTAGCTCCTACGAGCAGTACTTC CASSPGPLPSSYEQYF
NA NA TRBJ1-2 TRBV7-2 TGTGCCGTTTTGACTCCAGGGGCGGCTGGCTACACCTTC CAVLTPGAAGYTF
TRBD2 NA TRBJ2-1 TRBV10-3 TGTGCCATCAGGGGGACTAAAGCCCCTAATGAGCAGTTCTTC CAIRGTKAPNEQFF
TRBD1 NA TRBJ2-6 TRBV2 TGTGCCAGCAGCCCGGGACAGGGGGCTGGTGGGGCCAACGTCCTGACTTTC CASSPGQGAGGANVLTF
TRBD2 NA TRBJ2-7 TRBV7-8 TGTGCCAGCAGCTTAAGTGGTAGCGGGATTAAGATATACGAGCAGTACTTC CASSLSGSGIKIYEQYF
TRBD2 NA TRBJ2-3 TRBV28 TGTGCCAGCAGTTTATCGCTAGCGGGTGCTGCTTCGGATACGCAGTATTTT CASSLSLAGAASDTQYF
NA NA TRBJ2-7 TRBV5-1 TGCGCCAGCAGCTTCCTGGGCGATACCTACGAGCAGTACTTC CASSFLGDTYEQYF
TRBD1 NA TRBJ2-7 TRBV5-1 TGCGCCAGCAGCTTGGGTCGGACAGGGACACACGAGCAGTACTTC CASSLGRTGTHEQYF
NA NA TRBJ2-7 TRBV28 NA CASSFFGQLYEQYF
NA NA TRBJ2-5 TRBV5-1 TGCGCCAGCAGCTTGGCCGTTGGCGGACAAGAGACCCAGTACTTC CASSLAVGGQETQYF
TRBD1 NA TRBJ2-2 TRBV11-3 TGTGCCAGCAGTCCGGGACAGGGGAAGCTGTTTTTT CASSPGQGKLFF
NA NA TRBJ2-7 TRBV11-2 TGTGCCAGCAGCTTAGTTGAGGCACCTCCCCTGTACTTC CASSLVEAPPLYF
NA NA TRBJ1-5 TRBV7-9 TGTGCCAGCAGCTTAAGTGCAGGGCTTGTTGGCAATCAGCCCCAGCATTTT CASSLSAGLVGNQPQHF
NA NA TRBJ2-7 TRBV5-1 TGCGCCAGCAGCCTTAGCGGAAATGGAGGGTACGAGCAGTACTTC CASSLSGNGGYEQYF
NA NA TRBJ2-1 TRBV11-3 TGTGCCAGCAGCTTAGGAGGCAGTGAGCAGTTCTTC CASSLGGSEQFF
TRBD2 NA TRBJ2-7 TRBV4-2 TGTGCCAGCAGCCAAGAGGCGGGAGGGCCCAACGAGCAGTACTTC CASSQEAGGPNEQYF
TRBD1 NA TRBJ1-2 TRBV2 TGTGCTAGCCTGGGGACAGCGAACTATGGCTACACCTTC CASLGTANYGYTF
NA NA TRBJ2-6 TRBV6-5 TGTGCCAGCCGGCTGGGGTCCTCTGGGGCCAACGTCCTGACTTTC CASRLGSSGANVLTF
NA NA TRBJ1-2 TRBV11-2 TGTGCCAGCAGCTCCCATAGAGCCCAGGGGTATGGCTACACCTTC CASSSHRAQGYGYTF
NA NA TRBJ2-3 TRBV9 TGTGCCAGCAGCAAGGACCTCTCTAGCACAGATACGCAGTATTTT CASSKDLSSTDTQYF
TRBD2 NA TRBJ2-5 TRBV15 TGTGCCACCAGCAGAGGATTCCCTAGCGGGGGGGAGACCCAGTACTTC CATSRGFPSGGETQYF
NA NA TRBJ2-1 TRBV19 TGTGCCAGTAGTATAGGACAGTTCAACAATGAGCAGTTCTTC CASSIGQFNNEQFF
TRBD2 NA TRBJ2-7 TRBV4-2 TGTGCCAGCAGCCAAGATTGGACTAGCGGACCCTACGAGCAGTACTTC CASSQDWTSGPYEQYF
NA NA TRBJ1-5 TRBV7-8 TGTGCCAGCAGCTTACCAGGGTCGAGCAATCAGCCCCAGCATTTT CASSLPGSSNQPQHF
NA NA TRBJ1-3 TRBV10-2 TGCGCCAGCAGTGACAGGGCTGGAAACACCATATATTTT CASSDRAGNTIYF
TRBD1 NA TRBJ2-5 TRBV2 TGTGCCAGCAGTGTTGGGACAGGGGGCCGTGGGGAGACCCAGTACTTC CASSVGTGGRGETQYF
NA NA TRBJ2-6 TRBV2 TGTGCCAGCAGTGAAGTGAGGATCTCTGGGGCCAACGTCCTGACTTTC CASSEVRISGANVLTF
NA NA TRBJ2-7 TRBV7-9 TGTGCCAGCAGCCCACTCGACAGTTACGAGCAGTACTTC CASSPLDSYEQYF
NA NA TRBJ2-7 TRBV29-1 TGCAGCGTTGAAGGCCGGGACTCCATTTACTTC CSVEGRDSIYF
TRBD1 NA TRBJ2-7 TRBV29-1 TGCAGCGTTGAGGGGACAGGGGCGTACGAGCAGTACTTC CSVEGTGAYEQYF
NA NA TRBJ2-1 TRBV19 TGTGCCAGTAGCTACCCGACCCCAGGGAACAATGAGCAGTTCTTC CASSYPTPGNNEQFF
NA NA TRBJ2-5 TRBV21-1 TGTGCCAGCAGCCCCATATGTATAGGACAGGAACAAGAGACCCAGTACTTC CASSPICIGQEQETQYF
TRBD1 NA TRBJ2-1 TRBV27 TGTGCCAGCAGGGCGAACAGGGGTGGCAATGAGCAGTTCTTC CASRANRGGNEQFF
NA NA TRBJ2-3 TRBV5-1 TGCGCCAGCAGCTTGGAGACAGCCAGAGATACGCAGTATTTT CASSLETARDTQYF
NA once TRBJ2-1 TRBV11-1 TGTGCCAGCAGCACAGGGTTCGGTATCAGTGAGCAGTTCTTC CASSTGFGISEQFF
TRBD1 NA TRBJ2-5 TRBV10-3 TGTGCCATCAGCTACGGACAGGGCGAAGAGACCCAGTACTTC CAISYGQGEETQYF
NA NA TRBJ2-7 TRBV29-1 TGCAGCGTTGCAGTTTATCCGGGAAGCTCCTACGAGCAGTACTTC CSVAVYPGSSYEQYF
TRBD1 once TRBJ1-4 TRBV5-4 TGTGCCAGCAGCTTGGGACAGGGGGAAGAAAAACTGTTTTTT CASSLGQGEEKLFF
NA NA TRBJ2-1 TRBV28 TGTGCCAGCAGTTTAAGGGTAGGGGTGCAGTTCTTC CASSLRVGVQFF
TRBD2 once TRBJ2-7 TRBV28 TGTGCCAGCAGTTTATCCCTTTCTAGCGGGAAAAGCTCCTACGAGCAGTACTTC CASSLSLSSGKSSYEQYF
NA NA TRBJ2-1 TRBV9 TGTGCCAGCAGCGTAGCAGGTGGCAGACCGTCCTACAATGAGCAGTTCTTC CASSVAGGRPSYNEQFF
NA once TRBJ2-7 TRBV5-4 TGTGCCAGCAGCTTGTCAGGGCGGTCCTACGAGCAGTACTTC CASSLSGRSYEQYF